The TCR beta chain under discussion was sequenced for a study of blood T cell repertoires in COVID-19 (TCRdb year 2020). A note on the overall study: Collaborator samples came from the United States, Italy and Spain and covered acute and convalescent phases of COVID-19. Samples were obtained from the ongoing ImmuneRACE study (first 160 participants) and from about 1,300 subjects provided by 6 global collaborators. The material from the prospective study consisted of cDNA or gDNA derived from T cells, B-cell-depleted T cells, or PBMCs. Deeply sampled blood TCRbeta repertoires from subjects exposed to, actively infected with, or recovered from COVID-19 were included in the dataset. The repertoires were made available in a free public database intended to serve as a resource for research on the immune response to SARS-CoV-2. HLA class I and class II types, where available, came from metadata supplied by the sample provider rather than from assay-based typing. A de-identified subject ID, COVID-19 status, age in years and sex were almost always included in the sample metadata.

The immunoSEQ Assay, a bias-controlled multiplex PCR, was used to amplify TCRbeta CDR3 regions from genomic DNA. Per the source publication's procedure: The number of nucleated cells in each sample was estimated by amplification of reference gene primers within the assay. To quantify the absolute abundance of each unique TCRbeta CDR3 rearrangement, sequence reads were collapsed and filtered. For each sample, productive Simpson clonality was calculated by taking the square root of Simpson's diversity index across productive rearrangements. As stored in TCRdb, this immuneACCESS dataset retains in-frame rearrangements with V and J assigned. A fraction of the clones does not appear; measured against another copy, unresolved V genes explain less than half of the discrepancy, and the remainder lacks a known reason. That table furnishes V, J and clone size, whereas the DNA furnished D and trimming. This sample is represented by about 170,000 clones; 84% of them were singletons. The top ten clonotypes cover about 15% of the sample.

Broader findings and caveats from the paper: Clinical and demographic metadata were provided uncurated, with the amount varying by source and participant.

For this clone: Its specific antigen is unknown. No much larger clone exists at a distance of one base, and base qualities are not known.

One collaborating source in Seattle enrolled patients while the patients were actively infected and followed the patients over time throughout the course of disease. Collaborating institutions collected whole blood in K2EDTA tubes following their own protocols. Collaborator samples were shipped for TCRbeta analysis as frozen whole blood, isolated PBMCs, or DNA extracted from either sample type. The germline V gene (reference sequence) sets CDR1 to LGHDT and CDR2 to YNNKEL. CDR3 length: 14 amino acids, cysteine to phenylalanine. The retained sequence is limited to the CDR3, 42 bases, with the frame set at the first base. At the junction V is shortened by 4 bases and J by 8 bases, with 14 bases in between.

This TCR came from a woman between 65 and 79 years old with COVID-19, enrolled during active disease. This sequence uses TRBV3-1 (or the pseudogene TRBV3-2) and TRBJ1-4; no D gene can be assigned with confidence. The material sequenced was peripheral blood. The CDR3 reads CASSLETGFEKLFF. The DNA sequence reads TGTGCCAGCAGCCTGGAGACGGGGTTCGAAAAACTGTTTTTT.